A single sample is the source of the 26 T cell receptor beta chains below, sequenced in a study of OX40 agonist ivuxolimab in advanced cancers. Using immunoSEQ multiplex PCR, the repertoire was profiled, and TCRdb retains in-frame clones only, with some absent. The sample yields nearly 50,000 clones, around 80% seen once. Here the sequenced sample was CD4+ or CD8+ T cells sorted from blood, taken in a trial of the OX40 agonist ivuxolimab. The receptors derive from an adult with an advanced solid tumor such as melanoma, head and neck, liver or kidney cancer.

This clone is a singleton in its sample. DNA of the CDR3: TGCGCCAGCACTAGGGAATACAATGAGCAGTTCTTC. The encoded protein is CASTREYNEQFF. V gene TRBV5-1 combines with J gene TRBJ2-1; D ambiguous. The CDR3 covers 12 residues. Germline CDR1 is SGHRS and CDR2 is YFSETQ. The V end lost 6 bases, the J end lost 4 bases, and 8 bases lay between the germline ends.

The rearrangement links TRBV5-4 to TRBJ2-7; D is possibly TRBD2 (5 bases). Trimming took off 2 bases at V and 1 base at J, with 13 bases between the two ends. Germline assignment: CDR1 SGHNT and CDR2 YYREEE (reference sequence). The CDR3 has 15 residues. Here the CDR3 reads CASSFTRGSSYEQYF. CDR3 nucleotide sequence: TGTGCCAGCAGCTTTACTCGGGGAAGTTCCTACGAGCAGTACTTC.

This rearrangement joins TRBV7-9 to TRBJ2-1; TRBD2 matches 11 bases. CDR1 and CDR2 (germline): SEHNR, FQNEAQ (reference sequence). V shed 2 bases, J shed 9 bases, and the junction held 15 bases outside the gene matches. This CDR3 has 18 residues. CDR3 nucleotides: TGTGCCAGCAGCTTACCCCATAGACTAGCGGGATCAAAGGGTGAGCAGTTCTTC. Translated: CASSLPHRLAGSKGEQFF.

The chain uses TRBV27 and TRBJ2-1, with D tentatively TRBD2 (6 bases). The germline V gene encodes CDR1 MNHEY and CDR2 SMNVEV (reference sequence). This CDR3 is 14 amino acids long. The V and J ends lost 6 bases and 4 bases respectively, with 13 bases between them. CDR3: CASSNSGTYNEQFF. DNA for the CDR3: TGTGCCAGCAGCAACTCCGGGACTTACAATGAGCAGTTCTTC.

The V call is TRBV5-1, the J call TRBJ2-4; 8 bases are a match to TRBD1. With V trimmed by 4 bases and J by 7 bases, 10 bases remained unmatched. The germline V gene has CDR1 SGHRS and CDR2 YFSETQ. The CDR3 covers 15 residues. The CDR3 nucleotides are TGCGCCAGCAGCCTAATGGACAGGGAACAGAACATTCAGTACTTC. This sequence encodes CASSLMDREQNIQYF.

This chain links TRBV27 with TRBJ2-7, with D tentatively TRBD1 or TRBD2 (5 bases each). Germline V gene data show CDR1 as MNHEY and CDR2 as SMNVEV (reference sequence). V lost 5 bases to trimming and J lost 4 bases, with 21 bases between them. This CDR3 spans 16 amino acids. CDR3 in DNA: TGTGCCAGCAGTGCCCGACCGGGACGGGGCCTTTACGAGCAGTACTTC. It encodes CASSARPGRGLYEQYF.

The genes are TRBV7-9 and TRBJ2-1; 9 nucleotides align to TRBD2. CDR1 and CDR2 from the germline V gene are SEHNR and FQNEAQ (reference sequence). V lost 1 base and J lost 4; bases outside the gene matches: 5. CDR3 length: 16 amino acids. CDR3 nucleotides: TGTGCCAGCAGCTTAGTACTAGCGGGCCTATACAATGAGCAGTTCTTC. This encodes CASSLVLAGLYNEQFF.

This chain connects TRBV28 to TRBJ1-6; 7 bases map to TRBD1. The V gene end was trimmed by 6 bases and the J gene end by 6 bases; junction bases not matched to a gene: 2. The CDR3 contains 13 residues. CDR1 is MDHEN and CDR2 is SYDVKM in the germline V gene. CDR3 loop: CASSRDSNSPLHF. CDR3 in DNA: TGTGCCAGCAGCCGGGACAGTAATTCACCCCTCCACTTT.

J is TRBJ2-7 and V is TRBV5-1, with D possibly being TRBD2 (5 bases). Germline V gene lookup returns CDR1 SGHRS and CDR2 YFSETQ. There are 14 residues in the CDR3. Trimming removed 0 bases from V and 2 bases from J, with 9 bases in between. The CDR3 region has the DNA TGCGCCAGCAGCTTGGGGACGGGAACCTACGAGCAGTACTTC. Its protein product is CASSLGTGTYEQYF.

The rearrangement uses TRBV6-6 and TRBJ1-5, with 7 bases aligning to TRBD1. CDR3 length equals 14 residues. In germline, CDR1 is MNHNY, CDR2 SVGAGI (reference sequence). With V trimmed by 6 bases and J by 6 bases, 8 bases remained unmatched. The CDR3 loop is CASSLRQGGQPQHF. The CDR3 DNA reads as TGTGCCAGCAGCCTAAGACAGGGCGGTCAGCCCCAGCATTTT.

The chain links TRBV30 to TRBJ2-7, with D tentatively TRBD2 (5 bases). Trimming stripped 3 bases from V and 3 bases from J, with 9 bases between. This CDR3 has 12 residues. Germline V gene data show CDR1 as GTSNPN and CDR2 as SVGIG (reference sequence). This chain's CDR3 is CAWSPGVYEQYF. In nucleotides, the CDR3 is TGTGCCTGGAGCCCCGGGGTCTACGAGCAGTACTTC.

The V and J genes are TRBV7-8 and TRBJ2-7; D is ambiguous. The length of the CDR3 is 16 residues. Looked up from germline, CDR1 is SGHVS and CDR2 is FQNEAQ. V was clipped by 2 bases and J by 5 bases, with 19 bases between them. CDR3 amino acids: CASSLSGRRAPNEQYF. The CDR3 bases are TGTGCCAGCAGCTTAAGTGGACGACGGGCCCCCAACGAGCAGTACTTC.

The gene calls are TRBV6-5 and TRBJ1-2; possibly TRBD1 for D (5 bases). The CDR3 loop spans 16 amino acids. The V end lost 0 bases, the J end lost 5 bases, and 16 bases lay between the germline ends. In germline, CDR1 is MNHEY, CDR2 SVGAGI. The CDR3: CASSYSSGPSGYGYTF. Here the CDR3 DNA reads TGTGCCAGCAGTTACTCTTCAGGGCCCTCTGGGTATGGCTACACCTTC.

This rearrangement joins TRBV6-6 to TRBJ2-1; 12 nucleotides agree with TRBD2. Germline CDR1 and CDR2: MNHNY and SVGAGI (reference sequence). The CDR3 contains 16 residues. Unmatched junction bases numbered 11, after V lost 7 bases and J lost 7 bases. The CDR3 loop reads CASINRLAGDENEQFF. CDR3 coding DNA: TGTGCCAGCATTAACAGACTAGCGGGAGATGAAAATGAGCAGTTCTTC.

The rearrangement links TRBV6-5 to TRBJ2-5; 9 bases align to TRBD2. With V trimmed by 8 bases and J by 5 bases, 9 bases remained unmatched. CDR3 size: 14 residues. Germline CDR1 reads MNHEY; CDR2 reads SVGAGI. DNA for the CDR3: TGTGCCAGCCGGGAGCGGGAGGTCTCGGAGACCCAGTACTTC. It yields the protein CASREREVSETQYF.

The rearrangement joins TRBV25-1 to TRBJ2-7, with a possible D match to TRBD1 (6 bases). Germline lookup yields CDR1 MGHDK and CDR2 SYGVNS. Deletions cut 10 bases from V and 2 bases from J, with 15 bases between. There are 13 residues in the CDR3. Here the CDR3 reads CATTKDRTYEQYF. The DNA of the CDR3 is TGTGCCACCACGAAGGACAGAACCTACGAGCAGTACTTC.

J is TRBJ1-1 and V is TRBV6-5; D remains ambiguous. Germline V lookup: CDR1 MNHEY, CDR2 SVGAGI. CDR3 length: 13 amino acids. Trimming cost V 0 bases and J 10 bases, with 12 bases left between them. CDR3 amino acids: CASSYSTGLLAFF. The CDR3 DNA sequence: TGTGCCAGCAGTTACTCAACGGGCCTTTTAGCTTTCTTT.

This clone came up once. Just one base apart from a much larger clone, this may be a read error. The CDR3 is CASSDYEQYF. The CDR3 region has the DNA TGTGCCAGCAGTGATTACGAGCAGTACTTC. V gene TRBV25-1 combines with J gene TRBJ2-7; D not certain. Germline V gene sequence: CDR1 MGHDK, CDR2 SYGVNS. The CDR3 has 10 residues. The germline V and J ends were trimmed by 3 bases and 4 bases, with 1 base remaining between them.

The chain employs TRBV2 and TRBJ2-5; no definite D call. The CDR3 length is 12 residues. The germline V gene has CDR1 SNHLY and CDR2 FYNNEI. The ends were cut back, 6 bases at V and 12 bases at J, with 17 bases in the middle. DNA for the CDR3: TGTGCCAGCAGACAAACCGCCGATGGAAAGTACTTC. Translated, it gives CASRQTADGKYF.

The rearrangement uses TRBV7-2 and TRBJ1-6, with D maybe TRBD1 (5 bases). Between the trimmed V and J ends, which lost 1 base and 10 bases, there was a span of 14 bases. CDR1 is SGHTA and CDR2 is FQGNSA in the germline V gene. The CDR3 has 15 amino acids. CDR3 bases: TGTGCCAGCAGCTTAGAGGGTGCAGGGAACTCACCCCTCCACTTT. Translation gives CASSLEGAGNSPLHF.

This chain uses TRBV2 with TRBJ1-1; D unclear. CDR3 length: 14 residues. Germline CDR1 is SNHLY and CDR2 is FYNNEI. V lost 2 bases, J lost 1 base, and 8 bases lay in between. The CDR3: CASSEMPANTEAFF. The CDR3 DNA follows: TGTGCCAGCAGTGAAATGCCGGCGAACACTGAAGCTTTCTTT.

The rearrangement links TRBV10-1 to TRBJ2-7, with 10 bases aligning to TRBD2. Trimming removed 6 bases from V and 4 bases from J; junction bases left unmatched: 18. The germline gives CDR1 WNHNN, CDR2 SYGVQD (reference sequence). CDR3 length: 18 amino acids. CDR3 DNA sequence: TGCGCCAGCAGCGAATCGACTCCAGCGGGAGGGCCTAATTACGAGCAGTACTTC. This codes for CASSESTPAGGPNYEQYF.

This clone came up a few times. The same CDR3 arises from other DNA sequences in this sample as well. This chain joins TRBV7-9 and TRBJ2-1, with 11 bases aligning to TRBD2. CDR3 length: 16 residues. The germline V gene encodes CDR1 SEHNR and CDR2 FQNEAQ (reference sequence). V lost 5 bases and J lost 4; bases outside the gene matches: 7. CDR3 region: CASSPPGLAEYNEQFF. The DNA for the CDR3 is TGTGCCAGCAGCCCTCCGGGACTAGCGGAATACAATGAGCAGTTCTTC. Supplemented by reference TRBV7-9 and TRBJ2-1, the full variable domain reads DTGVSQNPRHKITKRGQNVTFRCDPISEHNRLYWYRQTLGQGPEFLTYFQNEAQLEKSRLLSDRFSAERPKGSFSTLEIQRTEQGDSAMYLCASSPPGLAEYNEQFFGPGTRLTVL.

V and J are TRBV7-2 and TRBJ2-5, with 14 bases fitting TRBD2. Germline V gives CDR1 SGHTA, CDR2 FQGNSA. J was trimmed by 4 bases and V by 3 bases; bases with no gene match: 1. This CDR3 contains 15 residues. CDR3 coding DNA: TGTGCCAGCAGCTTGGGGACTAGCGGGAGAGAGACCCAGTACTTC. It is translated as CASSLGTSGRETQYF.

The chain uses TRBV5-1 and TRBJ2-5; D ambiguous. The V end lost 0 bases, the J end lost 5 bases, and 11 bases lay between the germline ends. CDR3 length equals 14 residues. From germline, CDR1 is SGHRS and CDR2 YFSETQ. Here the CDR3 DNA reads TGCGCCAGCAGCTTGGGTCGGAGAGGTGAGACCCAGTACTTC. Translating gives CASSLGRRGETQYF.

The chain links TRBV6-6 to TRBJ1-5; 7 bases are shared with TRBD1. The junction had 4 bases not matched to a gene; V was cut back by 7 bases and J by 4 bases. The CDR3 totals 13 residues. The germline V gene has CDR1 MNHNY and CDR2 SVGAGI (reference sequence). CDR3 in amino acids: CASKGQANQPQHF. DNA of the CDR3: TGTGCCAGCAAAGGACAGGCTAATCAGCCCCAGCATTTT.